This entry features one TCR beta chain sequence. This record comes from a study of shared clonotypes between healthy human individuals. In the authors' methods: Filtering differed because ImmunoSEQ produced junction-only sequences that carried no quality scores. Sequencing used immunoSEQ multiplex PCR; TCRdb keeps in-frame clones, though not all of them. Clone size and V and J calls were adopted from that table, with D and trimming inferred from the DNA. The table records about a million clones, roughly 80% of them present only once. In germline, CDR1 is SQVTM, CDR2 ANQGSEA. V gave up 7 bases and J gave up 0 bases; unmatched junction bases: 13. The CDR3 length is 17 residues. Donors were Caucasian adults residing in Nashville, Tennessee, USA.

The receptor's source is a man aged 18 to 29 in good health. Some clones in this sample may be carry-over from other donors' samples. The specimen was memory CD4+ T cells from PBMCs. Specified subset: CD45RA-negative fraction. The rearrangement uses TRBV29-1 and TRBJ2-1, with 9 bases matching TRBD1. CDR3 bases: TGCAGCGGCATTTCCGGGACAGGGCGAAGCTCCTACAATGAGCAGTTCTTC. It specifies CSGISGTGRSSYNEQFF.